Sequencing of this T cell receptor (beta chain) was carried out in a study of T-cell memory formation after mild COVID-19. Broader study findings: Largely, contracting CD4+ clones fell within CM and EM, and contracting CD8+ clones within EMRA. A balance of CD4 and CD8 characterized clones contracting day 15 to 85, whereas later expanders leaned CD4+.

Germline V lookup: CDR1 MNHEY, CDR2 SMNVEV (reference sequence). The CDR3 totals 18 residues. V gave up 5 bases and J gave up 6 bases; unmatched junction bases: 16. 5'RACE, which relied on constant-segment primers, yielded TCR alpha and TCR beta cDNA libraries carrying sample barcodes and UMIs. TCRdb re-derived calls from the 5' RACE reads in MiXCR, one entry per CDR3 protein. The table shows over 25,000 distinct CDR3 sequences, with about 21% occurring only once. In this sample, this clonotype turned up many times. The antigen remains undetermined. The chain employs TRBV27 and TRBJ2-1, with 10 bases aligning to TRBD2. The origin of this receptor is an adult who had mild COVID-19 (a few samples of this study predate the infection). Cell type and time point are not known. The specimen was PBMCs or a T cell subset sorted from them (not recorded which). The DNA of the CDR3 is TGTGCCAGCAGTCCCCGATCCTTAGCGGGAGGCCCTTCCAATGAGCAGTTCTTC. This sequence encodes CASSPRSLAGGPSNEQFF.